A selection of T cell receptor beta chains follows, all from one sample in a study of blood T cell repertoires in COVID-19. Using immunoSEQ multiplex PCR, the repertoire was profiled, and TCRdb retains in-frame clones only, with some absent. This sample has roughly 120,000 clones; roughly four fifths occur once, and the top ten carry 7.9%. Material: peripheral blood. These receptors came from a human donor in a cohort sampled during active COVID-19. CDR3s include the opening cysteine and the closing phenylalanine or tryptophan. D genes are given only for firm matches. Part of the rows lack a size; the others show once, few, many or a class for expanded clones.

CDR3 length: 14; V gene: TRBV7-9; J gene: TRBJ1-1; D gene: .; clone size: .; CDR3 protein: CASSHSGINTEAFF; CDR3 DNA: TGTGCCAGCAGCCATTCAGGGATCAACACTGAAGCTTTCTTT
CDR3 length: 18; V gene: TRBV20-1; J gene: TRBJ1-5; D gene: .; clone size: .; CDR3 protein: CSASPLDRAAYSNQPQHF; CDR3 DNA: TGCAGTGCTAGTCCGCTGGACAGAGCAGCCTATAGCAATCAGCCCCAGCATTTT
CDR3 length: 13; V gene: TRBV7-2; J gene: TRBJ2-5; D gene: .; clone size: .; CDR3 protein: CASSFTGYETQYF; CDR3 DNA: TGTGCCAGCAGCTTCACAGGGTATGAGACCCAGTACTTC
CDR3 length: 15; V gene: TRBV10-3; J gene: TRBJ1-2; D gene: .; clone size: .; CDR3 protein: CAIRPPSDSNYGYTF; CDR3 DNA: TGTGCCATCAGGCCTCCGTCAGATTCTAACTATGGCTACACCTTC
CDR3 length: 14; V gene: TRBV4-1; J gene: TRBJ2-7; D gene: .; clone size: .; CDR3 protein: CASSPEGGPYEQYF; CDR3 DNA: TGCGCCAGCAGCCCAGAGGGGGGACCCTACGAGCAGTACTTC
CDR3 length: 12; V gene: TRBV7-9; J gene: TRBJ2-7; D gene: .; clone size: few; CDR3 protein: CASSPLSYEQYF; CDR3 DNA: TGTGCCAGCAGCCCCTTATCCTACGAGCAGTACTTC
CDR3 length: 15; V gene: TRBV9; J gene: TRBJ2-1; D gene: .; clone size: .; CDR3 protein: CASSVGGYSYNEQFF; CDR3 DNA: TGTGCCAGCAGCGTAGGCGGGTACTCCTACAATGAGCAGTTCTTC
CDR3 length: 15; V gene: TRBV6-1; J gene: TRBJ1-5; D gene: TRBD1; clone size: .; CDR3 protein: CASSEVGQGRQPQHF; CDR3 DNA: TGTGCCAGCAGTGAAGTGGGACAGGGTCGCCAGCCCCAGCATTTT
CDR3 length: 16; V gene: TRBV7-9; J gene: TRBJ2-1; D gene: TRBD2; clone size: few; CDR3 protein: CASSLGAGGAYNEQFF; CDR3 DNA: TGTGCCAGCAGCTTAGGCGCGGGAGGCGCCTACAATGAGCAGTTCTTC
CDR3 length: 14; V gene: TRBV5-6; J gene: TRBJ2-7; D gene: .; clone size: .; CDR3 protein: CASSLDGSVYEQYF; CDR3 DNA: TGTGCCAGCAGCTTGGATGGTAGCGTCTACGAGCAGTACTTC
CDR3 length: 14; V gene: TRBV19; J gene: TRBJ2-7; D gene: TRBD1; clone size: .; CDR3 protein: CASSIRTGGIEQYF; CDR3 DNA: TGTGCCAGTAGTATTCGGACAGGGGGCATCGAGCAGTACTTC
CDR3 length: 16; V gene: TRBV3-1/TRBV3-2; J gene: TRBJ2-7; D gene: TRBD2; clone size: .; CDR3 protein: CASSQDLWGREDEQYF; CDR3 DNA: TGTGCCAGCAGCCAAGATCTCTGGGGGAGGGAGGACGAGCAGTACTTC
CDR3 length: 15; V gene: TRBV21-1; J gene: TRBJ2-7; D gene: .; clone size: .; CDR3 protein: CASSECGRVSYEQYF; CDR3 DNA: TGTGCCAGCAGTGAGTGCGGGAGGGTCTCCTACGAGCAGTACTTC
CDR3 length: 14; V gene: TRBV5-6; J gene: TRBJ2-7; D gene: .; clone size: .; CDR3 protein: CASSLVGRGYEQYF; CDR3 DNA: TGTGCCAGCAGCTTGGTGGGCAGGGGCTACGAGCAGTACTTC
CDR3 length: 13; V gene: TRBV12-3/TRBV12-4; J gene: TRBJ1-5; D gene: .; clone size: .; CDR3 protein: CASSQAGNQPQHF; CDR3 DNA: TGTGCCAGCAGCCAGGCGGGGAATCAGCCCCAGCATTTT
CDR3 length: 16; V gene: TRBV14; J gene: TRBJ2-5; D gene: .; clone size: once; CDR3 protein: CASSQTAGFIQETQYF; CDR3 DNA: TGTGCCAGCAGCCAAACGGCGGGGTTCATTCAAGAGACCCAGTACTTC
CDR3 length: 11; V gene: TRBV6-5; J gene: TRBJ1-4; D gene: .; clone size: few; CDR3 protein: CASRENEKLFF; CDR3 DNA: TGTGCCAGCAGGGAGAATGAAAAACTGTTTTTT
CDR3 length: 15; V gene: TRBV5-1; J gene: TRBJ1-2; D gene: TRBD1; clone size: .; CDR3 protein: CASSGRGQGNYGYTF; CDR3 DNA: TGCGCCAGCAGCGGCAGGGGACAGGGAAACTATGGCTACACCTTC
CDR3 length: 12; V gene: TRBV11-3; J gene: TRBJ2-7; D gene: .; clone size: .; CDR3 protein: CASSLSSYEQYF; CDR3 DNA: TGTGCCAGCAGCTTGAGCTCCTACGAGCAGTACTTC
CDR3 length: 12; V gene: TRBV19; J gene: TRBJ1-1; D gene: TRBD1; clone size: .; CDR3 protein: CASSRTGDEAFF; CDR3 DNA: TGTGCCAGTAGCAGGACAGGGGATGAAGCTTTCTTT
CDR3 length: 13; V gene: TRBV14; J gene: TRBJ1-1; D gene: .; clone size: .; CDR3 protein: CASRLRGRTEAFF; CDR3 DNA: TGTGCCAGCAGGCTCAGGGGTAGGACTGAAGCTTTCTTT
CDR3 length: 12; V gene: TRBV30; J gene: TRBJ2-7; D gene: .; clone size: .; CDR3 protein: CAWSAWRDEQYF; CDR3 DNA: TGTGCCTGGAGTGCTTGGCGGGACGAGCAGTACTTC
CDR3 length: 13; V gene: TRBV9; J gene: TRBJ1-1; D gene: .; clone size: few; CDR3 protein: CASSVGEDTEAFF; CDR3 DNA: TGTGCCAGCAGCGTTGGGGAGGACACTGAAGCTTTCTTT
CDR3 length: 13; V gene: TRBV27; J gene: TRBJ1-5; D gene: .; clone size: .; CDR3 protein: CASSPVSNQPQHF; CDR3 DNA: TGTGCCAGCAGTCCGGTGAGCAATCAGCCCCAGCATTTT
CDR3 length: 12; V gene: TRBV7-9; J gene: TRBJ1-2; D gene: .; clone size: .; CDR3 protein: CASSLGTDGYTF; CDR3 DNA: TGTGCCAGCAGCTTAGGGACAGACGGCTACACCTTC
CDR3 length: 14; V gene: TRBV20-1; J gene: TRBJ1-2; D gene: .; clone size: .; CDR3 protein: CSASRDNSNYGYTF; CDR3 DNA: TGCAGTGCTAGTAGGGACAATTCGAACTATGGCTACACCTTC
CDR3 length: 14; V gene: TRBV28; J gene: TRBJ1-2; D gene: .; clone size: .; CDR3 protein: CASSLGGVGYGYTF; CDR3 DNA: TGTGCCAGCAGTTTGGGTGGAGTAGGCTATGGCTACACCTTC
CDR3 length: 13; V gene: TRBV7-9; J gene: TRBJ2-7; D gene: .; clone size: .; CDR3 protein: CASSLESAYEQYF; CDR3 DNA: TGTGCCAGCAGCTTAGAATCCGCCTACGAGCAGTACTTC
CDR3 length: 16; V gene: TRBV5-1; J gene: TRBJ1-1; D gene: .; clone size: once; CDR3 protein: CASSWGGRPSGTEAFF; CDR3 DNA: TGCGCCAGCAGCTGGGGAGGTAGGCCCTCAGGCACTGAAGCTTTCTTT
CDR3 length: 14; V gene: TRBV19; J gene: TRBJ1-5; D gene: .; clone size: .; CDR3 protein: CASSITPTDQPQHF; CDR3 DNA: TGTGCCAGTAGTATTACACCAACCGATCAGCCCCAGCATTTT
CDR3 length: 13; V gene: TRBV5-6; J gene: TRBJ2-7; D gene: .; clone size: .; CDR3 protein: CASSPPGLYEQYF; CDR3 DNA: TGTGCCAGCAGCCCCCCAGGGTTGTACGAGCAGTACTTC
CDR3 length: 18; V gene: TRBV4-1; J gene: TRBJ2-7; D gene: .; clone size: .; CDR3 protein: CASSQVSPLPILNYEQYF; CDR3 DNA: TGCGCCAGCAGCCAAGTATCACCCCTACCGATTTTGAACTACGAGCAGTACTTC
CDR3 length: 13; V gene: TRBV11-3; J gene: TRBJ2-7; D gene: TRBD1; clone size: .; CDR3 protein: CASSLYRGYEQYF; CDR3 DNA: TGTGCCAGCAGCTTGTACAGGGGCTACGAGCAGTACTTC
CDR3 length: 15; V gene: TRBV7-7; J gene: TRBJ1-1; D gene: .; clone size: .; CDR3 protein: CASSIRGARNTEAFF; CDR3 DNA: TGTGCTAGCAGCATTCGGGGGGCCAGGAACACTGAAGCTTTCTTT
CDR3 length: 15; V gene: TRBV25-1; J gene: TRBJ2-7; D gene: TRBD1; clone size: .; CDR3 protein: CASSDPDRPTDEQYF; CDR3 DNA: TGTGCCAGCAGTGACCCGGACAGGCCCACTGACGAGCAGTACTTC
CDR3 length: 15; V gene: TRBV18; J gene: TRBJ2-7; D gene: .; clone size: .; CDR3 protein: CASSPPRRQPLKEYF; CDR3 DNA: TGTGCCAGCTCACCACCTCGCAGACAGCCCTTGAAGGAGTACTTC
CDR3 length: 11; V gene: TRBV12-3/TRBV12-4; J gene: TRBJ2-7; D gene: .; clone size: few; CDR3 protein: CASSDSYEQYF; CDR3 DNA: TGTGCCAGCAGCGACAGCTACGAGCAGTACTTC
CDR3 length: 14; V gene: TRBV28; J gene: TRBJ2-7; D gene: .; clone size: few; CDR3 protein: CASSRAGGRYEQYF; CDR3 DNA: TGTGCCAGCAGCCGAGCAGGGGGGCGGTACGAGCAGTACTTC
CDR3 length: 14; V gene: TRBV18; J gene: TRBJ2-5; D gene: .; clone size: .; CDR3 protein: CASSPPGVIETQYF; CDR3 DNA: TGTGCCAGCTCACCTCCAGGGGTTATAGAGACCCAGTACTTC
CDR3 length: 14; V gene: TRBV5-4; J gene: TRBJ2-7; D gene: TRBD1; clone size: .; CDR3 protein: CASSPTGRAYEQYF; CDR3 DNA: TGTGCCAGCAGCCCGACAGGGCGAGCCTACGAGCAGTACTTC
CDR3 length: 13; V gene: TRBV19; J gene: TRBJ2-7; D gene: TRBD1; clone size: few; CDR3 protein: CASRRGPNYEQYF; CDR3 DNA: TGTGCCAGTAGGAGGGGGCCCAACTACGAGCAGTACTTC
CDR3 length: 15; V gene: TRBV11-3; J gene: TRBJ2-7; D gene: TRBD2; clone size: .; CDR3 protein: CASSVRGDGVYEQYF; CDR3 DNA: TGTGCCAGCAGCGTTCGGGGGGACGGAGTATACGAGCAGTACTTC
CDR3 length: 14; V gene: TRBV7-9; J gene: TRBJ1-1; D gene: .; clone size: .; CDR3 protein: CASSSLQTRTEAFF; CDR3 DNA: TGTGCCAGCAGCTCCCTCCAGACACGTACTGAAGCTTTCTTT
CDR3 length: 15; V gene: TRBV7-9; J gene: TRBJ2-7; D gene: TRBD2; clone size: .; CDR3 protein: CASSRAGGPEGEQYF; CDR3 DNA: TGTGCCAGCAGCAGAGCGGGAGGGCCGGAGGGGGAGCAGTACTTC
CDR3 length: 14; V gene: TRBV5-5; J gene: TRBJ1-2; D gene: .; clone size: .; CDR3 protein: CASSLDRVRRGYTF; CDR3 DNA: TGTGCCAGCAGCTTGGACAGGGTGAGGCGCGGCTACACCTTC
CDR3 length: 14; V gene: TRBV7-8; J gene: TRBJ1-4; D gene: .; clone size: once; CDR3 protein: CASSLGQYNEKLFF; CDR3 DNA: TGTGCCAGCAGCTTAGGACAGTATAATGAAAAACTGTTTTTT
CDR3 length: 14; V gene: TRBV5-4; J gene: TRBJ2-7; D gene: TRBD2; clone size: .; CDR3 protein: CASSGGLAGYEQYF; CDR3 DNA: TGTGCCAGCAGCGGCGGACTAGCGGGGTACGAGCAGTACTTC
CDR3 length: 15; V gene: TRBV5-5; J gene: TRBJ2-7; D gene: .; clone size: .; CDR3 protein: CASSPRGGASYEQYF; CDR3 DNA: TGTGCCAGCAGCCCTCGTGGCGGAGCCTCCTACGAGCAGTACTTC
CDR3 length: 14; V gene: TRBV7-9; J gene: TRBJ2-7; D gene: TRBD2; clone size: .; CDR3 protein: CASSLGRDYHEQYF; CDR3 DNA: TGTGCCAGCAGCTTGGGCAGGGACTACCACGAGCAGTACTTC
CDR3 length: 13; V gene: TRBV7-8; J gene: TRBJ1-6; D gene: .; clone size: once; CDR3 protein: CASGAGFTSTLHF; CDR3 DNA: TGTGCCAGCGGGGCTGGGTTTACGTCCACCCTCCACTTT
CDR3 length: 15; V gene: TRBV3-1/TRBV3-2; J gene: TRBJ1-2; D gene: TRBD1; clone size: medium-sized; CDR3 protein: CASSPGTGGVYGYTF; CDR3 DNA: TGTGCCAGCAGCCCCGGGACAGGGGGGGTATATGGCTACACCTTC
CDR3 length: 12; V gene: TRBV11-3; J gene: TRBJ2-1; D gene: .; clone size: few; CDR3 protein: CASGKTGYEQFF; CDR3 DNA: TGTGCCAGCGGCAAAACAGGGTATGAGCAGTTCTTC
CDR3 length: 16; V gene: TRBV3-1/TRBV3-2; J gene: TRBJ1-1; D gene: .; clone size: .; CDR3 protein: CASSQVLLGGADEAFF; CDR3 DNA: TGTGCCAGCAGCCAAGTCTTATTAGGAGGGGCTGATGAAGCTTTCTTT